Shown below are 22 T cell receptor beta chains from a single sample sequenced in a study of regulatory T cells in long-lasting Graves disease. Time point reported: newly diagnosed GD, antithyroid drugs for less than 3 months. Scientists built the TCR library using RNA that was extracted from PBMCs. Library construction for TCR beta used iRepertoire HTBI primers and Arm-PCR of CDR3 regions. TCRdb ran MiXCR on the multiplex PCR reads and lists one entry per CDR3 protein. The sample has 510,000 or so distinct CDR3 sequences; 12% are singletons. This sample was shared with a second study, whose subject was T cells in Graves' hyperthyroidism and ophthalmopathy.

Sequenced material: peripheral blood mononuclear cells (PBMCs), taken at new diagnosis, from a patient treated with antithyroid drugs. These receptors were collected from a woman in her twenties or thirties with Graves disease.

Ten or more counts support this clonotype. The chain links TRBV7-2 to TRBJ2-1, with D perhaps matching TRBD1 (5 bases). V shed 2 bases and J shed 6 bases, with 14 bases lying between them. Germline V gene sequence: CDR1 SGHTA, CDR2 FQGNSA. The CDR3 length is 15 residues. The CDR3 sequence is CASSLSGNWVNEQFF. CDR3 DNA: TGTGCCAGCAGCTTATCAGGGAATTGGGTCAATGAGCAGTTCTTC.

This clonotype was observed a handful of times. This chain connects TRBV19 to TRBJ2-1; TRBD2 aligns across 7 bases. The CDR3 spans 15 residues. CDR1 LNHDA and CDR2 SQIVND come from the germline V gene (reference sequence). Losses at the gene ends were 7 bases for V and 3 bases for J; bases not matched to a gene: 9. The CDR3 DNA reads TGTGCCAGTACCCTCAGCGGGGCCTACTACAATGAGCAGTTCTTC. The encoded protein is CASTLSGAYYNEQFF.

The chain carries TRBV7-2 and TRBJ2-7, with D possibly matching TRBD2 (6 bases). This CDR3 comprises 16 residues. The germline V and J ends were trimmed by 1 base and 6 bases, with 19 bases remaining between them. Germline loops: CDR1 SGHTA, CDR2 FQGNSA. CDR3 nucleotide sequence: TGTGCCAGCAGCTTAGGGGCTGGAGGGTTGGGACTCGAGCAGTACTTC. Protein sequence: CASSLGAGGLGLEQYF.

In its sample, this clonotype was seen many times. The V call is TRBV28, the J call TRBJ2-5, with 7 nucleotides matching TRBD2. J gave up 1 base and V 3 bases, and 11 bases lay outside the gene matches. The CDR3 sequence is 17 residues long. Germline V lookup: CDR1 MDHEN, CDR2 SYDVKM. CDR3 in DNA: TGTGCCAGCAGTTTTTGGTGGGAGGGTTTGGGCCAAGAGACCCAGTACTTC. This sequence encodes CASSFWWEGLGQETQYF.

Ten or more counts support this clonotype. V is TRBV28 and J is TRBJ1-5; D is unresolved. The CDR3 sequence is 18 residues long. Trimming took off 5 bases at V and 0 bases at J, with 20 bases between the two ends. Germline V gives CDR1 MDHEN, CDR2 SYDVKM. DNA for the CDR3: TGTGCCAGCAGTCCTTCCGGGCCAGGCCGCTATAGCAATCAGCCCCAGCATTTT. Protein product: CASSPSGPGRYSNQPQHF.

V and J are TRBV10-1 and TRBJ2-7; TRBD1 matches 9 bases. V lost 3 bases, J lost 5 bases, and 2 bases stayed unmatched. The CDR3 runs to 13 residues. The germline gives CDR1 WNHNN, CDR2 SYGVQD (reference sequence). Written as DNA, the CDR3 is TGCGCCAGCAGTGAACAGGGGGCCCACGAGCAGTACTTC. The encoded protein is CASSEQGAHEQYF.

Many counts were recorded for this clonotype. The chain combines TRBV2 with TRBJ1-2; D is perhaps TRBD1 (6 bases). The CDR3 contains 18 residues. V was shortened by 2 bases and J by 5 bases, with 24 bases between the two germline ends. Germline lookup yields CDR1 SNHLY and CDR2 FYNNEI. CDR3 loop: CASSELRIGGAGDYGYTF. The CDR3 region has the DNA TGTGCCAGCAGTGAATTGCGTATCGGAGGGGCAGGGGATTATGGCTACACCTTC.

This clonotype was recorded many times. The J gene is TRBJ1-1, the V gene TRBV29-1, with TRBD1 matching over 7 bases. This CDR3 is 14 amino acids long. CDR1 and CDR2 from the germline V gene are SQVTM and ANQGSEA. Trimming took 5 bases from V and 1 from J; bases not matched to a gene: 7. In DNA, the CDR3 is TGCAGCGTTCAGGGGGTAATTAGGAACACTGAAGCTTTCTTT. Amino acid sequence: CSVQGVIRNTEAFF.

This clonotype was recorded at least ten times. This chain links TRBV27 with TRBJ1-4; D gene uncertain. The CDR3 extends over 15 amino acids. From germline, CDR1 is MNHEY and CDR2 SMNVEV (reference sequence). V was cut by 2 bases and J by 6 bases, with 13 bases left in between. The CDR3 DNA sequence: TGTGCCAGCAGTTTAATCTCTTGGGTTGATGAAAAACTGTTTTTT. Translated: CASSLISWVDEKLFF.

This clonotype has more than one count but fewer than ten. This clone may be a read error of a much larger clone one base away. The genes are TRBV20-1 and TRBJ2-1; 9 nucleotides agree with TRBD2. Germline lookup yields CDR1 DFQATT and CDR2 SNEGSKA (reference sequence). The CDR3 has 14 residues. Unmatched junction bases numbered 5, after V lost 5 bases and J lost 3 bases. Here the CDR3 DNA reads TGCAGTGCTCAGTTAGCGGGGGACTACAATGAGCAGTTCTTC. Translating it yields CSAQLAGDYNEQFF.

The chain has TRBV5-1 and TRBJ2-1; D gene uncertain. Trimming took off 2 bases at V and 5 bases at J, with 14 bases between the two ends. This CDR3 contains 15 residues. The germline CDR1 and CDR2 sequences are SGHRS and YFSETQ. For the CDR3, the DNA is TGCGCCAGCAGCTTCCACGGTGTGTCGGACAATGAGCAGTTCTTC. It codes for CASSFHGVSDNEQFF.

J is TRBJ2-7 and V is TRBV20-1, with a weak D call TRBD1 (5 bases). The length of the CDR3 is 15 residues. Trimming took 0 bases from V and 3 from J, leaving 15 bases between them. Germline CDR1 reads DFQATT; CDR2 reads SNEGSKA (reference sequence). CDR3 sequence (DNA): TGCAGTGCTAGAGATTTGGTGGACACGAGCTACGAGCAGTACTTC. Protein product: CSARDLVDTSYEQYF.

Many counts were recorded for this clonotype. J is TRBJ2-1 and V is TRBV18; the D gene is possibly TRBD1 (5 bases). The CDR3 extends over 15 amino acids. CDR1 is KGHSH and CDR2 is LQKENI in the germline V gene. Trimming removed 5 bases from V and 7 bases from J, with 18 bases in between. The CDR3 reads CASSTTRVVGNEQFF. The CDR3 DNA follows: TGTGCCAGCTCAACCACCAGGGTGGTGGGTAATGAGCAGTTCTTC.

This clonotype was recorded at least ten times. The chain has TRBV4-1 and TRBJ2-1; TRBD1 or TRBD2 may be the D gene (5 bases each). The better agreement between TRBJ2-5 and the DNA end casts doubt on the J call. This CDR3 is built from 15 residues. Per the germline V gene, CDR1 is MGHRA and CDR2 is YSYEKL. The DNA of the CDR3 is TGCGCCAGCAGCCCCGTGGGACGGGATGGAGAGACCCAGTACTTC. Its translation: CASSPVGRDGETQYF.

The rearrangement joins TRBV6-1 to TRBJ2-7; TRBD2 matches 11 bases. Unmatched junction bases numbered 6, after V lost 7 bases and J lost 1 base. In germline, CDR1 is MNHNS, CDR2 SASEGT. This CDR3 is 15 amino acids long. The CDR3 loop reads CASIKTSGSSYEQYF. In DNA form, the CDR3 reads TGTGCCAGCATTAAAACTAGCGGGAGTTCCTACGAGCAGTACTTC.

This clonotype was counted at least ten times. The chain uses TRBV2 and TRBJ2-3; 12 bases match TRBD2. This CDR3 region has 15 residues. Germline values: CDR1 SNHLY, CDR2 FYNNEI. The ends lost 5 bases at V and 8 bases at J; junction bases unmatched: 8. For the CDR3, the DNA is TGTGCCAGCAGTCCGACTAGCGGGAGCCTTGGTACGCAGTATTTT. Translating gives CASSPTSGSLGTQYF.

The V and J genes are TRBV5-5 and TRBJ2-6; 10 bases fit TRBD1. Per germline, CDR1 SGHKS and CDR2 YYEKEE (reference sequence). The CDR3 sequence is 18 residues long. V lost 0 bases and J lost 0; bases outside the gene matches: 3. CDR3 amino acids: CASSLAGTGASGANVLTF. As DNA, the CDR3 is TGTGCCAGCAGCTTGGCCGGGACAGGGGCCTCTGGGGCCAACGTCCTGACTTTC.

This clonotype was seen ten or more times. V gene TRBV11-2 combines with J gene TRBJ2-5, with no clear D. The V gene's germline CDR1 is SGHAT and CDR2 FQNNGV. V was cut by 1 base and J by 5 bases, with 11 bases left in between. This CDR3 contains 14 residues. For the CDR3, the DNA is TGTGCCAGCAGCTTAGTTGGTGACGGGGAGACCCAGTACTTC. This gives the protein CASSLVGDGETQYF.

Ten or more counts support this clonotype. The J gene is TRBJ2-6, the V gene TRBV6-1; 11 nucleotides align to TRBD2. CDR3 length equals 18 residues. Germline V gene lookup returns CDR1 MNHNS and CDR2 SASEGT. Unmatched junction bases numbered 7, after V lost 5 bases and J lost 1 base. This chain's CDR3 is CASSTLAGGDSGANVLTF. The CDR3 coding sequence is TGTGCCAGCAGTACCTTAGCGGGAGGGGATTCTGGGGCCAACGTCCTGACTTTC.

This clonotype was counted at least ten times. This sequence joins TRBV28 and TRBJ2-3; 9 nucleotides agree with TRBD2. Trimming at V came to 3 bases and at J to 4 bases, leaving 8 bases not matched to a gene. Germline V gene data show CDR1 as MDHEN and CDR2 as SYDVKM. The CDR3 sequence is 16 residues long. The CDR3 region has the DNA TGTGCCAGCAGTTTTGGCGGGAGGGGGTTCTCAGATACGCAGTATTTT. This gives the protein CASSFGGRGFSDTQYF.

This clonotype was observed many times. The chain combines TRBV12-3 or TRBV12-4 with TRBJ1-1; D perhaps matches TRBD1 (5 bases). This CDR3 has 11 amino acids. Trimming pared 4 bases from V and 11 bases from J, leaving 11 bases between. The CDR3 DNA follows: TGTGCCAGCAGTTCCGGGACCTGGGCTTTCTTT. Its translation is CASSSGTWAFF.

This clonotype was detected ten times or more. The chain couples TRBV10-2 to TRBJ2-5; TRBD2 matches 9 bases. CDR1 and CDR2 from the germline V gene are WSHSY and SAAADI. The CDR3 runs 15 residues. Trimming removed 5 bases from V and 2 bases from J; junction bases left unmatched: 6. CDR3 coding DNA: TGCGCCAGCAGTCAGACTAGCGGCCCTCAAGAGACCCAGTACTTC. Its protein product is CASSQTSGPQETQYF.